A selection of T cell receptor beta chains follows, all from one sample in a study of early T cells in non-severe SARS-CoV-2 infection. In TCRdb, the 5' RACE reads were re-called with MiXCR into one record per CDR3 protein. Here the sample spans about 49,000 distinct CDR3 sequences, around 4.6% being singletons. The specimen was whole blood. The receptors here all came from an adult who was a healthcare worker with PCR-confirmed SARS-CoV-2 infection or an uninfected control (not recorded which). CDR3s include the opening cysteine and the closing phenylalanine or tryptophan. The D gene is left open where the match is weak. Not every row has a clone size; where given, it reads once, few, many or a size class.

j_call	clone_size	v_call	d_call	cdr3_aa	cdr3_nt
TRBJ2-7	many	TRBV10-3	-	CAISEPGGQAYEQYF	TGTGCCATCAGTGAGCCGGGGGGACAGGCCTACGAGCAGTACTTC
TRBJ1-4	many	TRBV11-2	TRBD1	CASSHRDSATNEKLFF	TGTGCCAGCAGCCACCGGGACAGTGCAACTAATGAAAAACTGTTTTTT
TRBJ2-1	many	TRBV20-1	-	CSARDGERESYNEQFF	TGCAGTGCTAGAGATGGAGAACGGGAATCCTACAATGAGCAGTTCTTC
TRBJ2-7	-	TRBV5-6	-	CASSSGVTYEQYF	TGTGCCAGCAGCTCCGGGGTAACCTACGAGCAGTACTTC
TRBJ2-4	-	TRBV7-8	-	CASSLERFRASQKSNIQYF	TGTGCCAGCAGCTTAGAGAGGTTCCGAGCTAGCCAAAAATCAAACATTCAGTACTTC
TRBJ1-1	-	TRBV11-2	-	CASSEHPGTEAFF	TGTGCCAGCAGTGAACACCCGGGGACTGAAGCTTTCTTT
TRBJ1-2	few	TRBV7-2	-	CASRSTYGGGSNYGYTF	TGTGCCAGCAGATCCACGTATGGGGGTGGTTCTAACTATGGCTACACCTTC
TRBJ2-1	many	TRBV20-1	TRBD2	CSAPPGTSLGEQFF	TGCAGTGCCCCACCCGGGACTAGCCTGGGTGAGCAGTTCTTC
TRBJ1-2	many	TRBV12-3/TRBV12-4	-	CASSSRAKDAHGYTF	TGTGCCAGCAGTTCCCGAGCCAAGGACGCGCATGGCTACACCTTC
TRBJ1-1	few	TRBV5-6	-	CASSKNTEAFF	TGTGCCAGCAGCAAGAACACTGAAGCTTTCTTT
TRBJ1-3	many	TRBV12-3/TRBV12-4	-	CASSYFDSSGNTIYF	TGTGCCAGCAGTTATTTTGACAGCTCTGGAAACACCATATATTTT
TRBJ2-3	many	TRBV12-3/TRBV12-4	TRBD1	CASSSNGQGATDTQYF	TGTGCCAGCAGTTCAAACGGACAGGGGGCCACAGATACGCAGTATTTT
TRBJ2-1	many	TRBV12-3/TRBV12-4	-	CASSPIRGGYNEQFF	TGTGCCAGCAGTCCAATCCGGGGAGGATACAATGAGCAGTTCTTC
TRBJ2-5	-	TRBV10-3	TRBD1	CATLGTGQETQYF	TGTGCCACCCTCGGGACAGGACAAGAGACCCAGTACTTC
TRBJ2-1	-	TRBV6-5	TRBD1	CASRRQGASYNEQFF	TGTGCCAGCAGGAGACAGGGTGCAAGCTACAATGAGCAGTTCTTC
TRBJ2-7	-	TRBV20-1	TRBD2	CSARGGLGNYEQYF	TGCAGTGCTAGGGGGGGACTAGGAAACTACGAGCAGTACTTC
TRBJ2-1	-	TRBV5-5	-	CASSSNGLTYYNEQFF	TGTGCCAGCAGCTCGAACGGACTAACTTACTACAATGAGCAGTTCTTC
TRBJ2-3	many	TRBV29-1	-	CSVDLRGDTQYF	TGCAGCGTTGATCTTCGTGGAGATACGCAGTATTTT
TRBJ2-1	many	TRBV7-9	TRBD2	CASSLAEGLAVYEQFF	TGTGCCAGCAGCTTGGCGGAAGGTCTAGCGGTCTATGAGCAGTTCTTC
TRBJ2-4	many	TRBV20-1	-	CSARGRKSPKNIQYF	TGCAGTGCTAGGGGGCGGAAATCTCCCAAAAACATTCAGTACTTC
TRBJ1-2	many	TRBV27	TRBD1	CASSFGTGGVESYGYTF	TGTGCCAGCAGTTTCGGGACAGGGGGCGTGGAGAGCTATGGCTACACCTTC
TRBJ2-2	many	TRBV11-2	TRBD1	CASSPDRGRTGELFF	TGTGCCAGCAGCCCTGACAGGGGGCGGACCGGGGAGCTGTTTTTT
TRBJ1-6	many	TRBV6-6	TRBD1	CASSRGQINSPLHF	TGTGCCAGCAGCCGGGGACAGATTAATTCACCCCTCCACTTT
TRBJ1-6	many	TRBV25-1	TRBD1	CASSGGTGVNSPLHF	TGTGCCAGCAGTGGTGGGACAGGTGTTAATTCACCCCTCCACTTT
TRBJ2-1	many	TRBV30	-	CAWSWGSSYNEQFF	TGTGCCTGGAGCTGGGGGAGCTCCTACAATGAGCAGTTCTTC
TRBJ2-3	many	TRBV6-5	-	CASSYVAASTDTQYF	TGTGCCAGCAGTTACGTAGCGGCTAGCACAGATACGCAGTATTTT
TRBJ2-3	few	TRBV27	-	CASRSTLSGTFTDTQYF	TGTGCCAGCAGATCAACCCTCTCCGGGACCTTCACAGATACGCAGTATTTT
TRBJ1-1	-	TRBV12-3/TRBV12-4	-	CASKEVATEAFF	TGTGCCAGCAAGGAGGTGGCGACTGAAGCTTTCTTT
TRBJ1-6	many	TRBV4-2	-	CASSQDYNSPLHF	TGTGCCAGCAGCCAAGACTATAATTCACCCCTCCACTTT
TRBJ1-1	-	TRBV30	-	CAWRAELRNTEAFF	TGTGCCTGGAGGGCTGAACTTAGAAACACTGAAGCTTTCTTT
TRBJ1-2	many	TRBV3-1	-	CASSLKQGSGYTF	TGTGCCAGCAGTCTTAAGCAGGGTTCTGGCTACACCTTC
TRBJ2-3	many	TRBV3-1	-	CASSLGTPDTQYF	TGTGCCAGCAGCCTAGGGACTCCAGATACGCAGTATTTT
TRBJ2-2	many	TRBV15	-	CATSRGKAVVTGELFF	TGTGCCACCAGCAGAGGAAAGGCGGTAGTCACCGGGGAGCTGTTTTTT
TRBJ1-1	many	TRBV20-1	-	CSARSPGANTEAFF	TGCAGTGCTAGAAGCCCCGGCGCGAACACTGAAGCTTTCTTT
TRBJ2-1	many	TRBV5-1	TRBD2	CASRQTSGPHNEQFF	TGCGCCAGCAGACAGACTAGCGGTCCCCACAATGAGCAGTTCTTC
TRBJ2-5	few	TRBV7-2	TRBD2	CASSSTSGFQETQYF	TGTGCCAGCAGCTCGACTAGCGGCTTTCAAGAGACCCAGTACTTC
TRBJ2-7	many	TRBV7-2	TRBD1	CASSPTGGSYEQYF	TGTGCCAGCAGCCCCACAGGGGGGTCCTACGAGCAGTACTTC
TRBJ2-2	-	TRBV5-1	TRBD2	CASSFPGLAGTGELFF	TGCGCCAGCAGCTTCCCGGGACTAGCGGGCACCGGGGAGCTGTTTTTT
TRBJ2-1	many	TRBV28	TRBD2	CASTMGGVVSYNEQFF	TGTGCCAGCACCATGGGGGGGGTTGTATCCTACAATGAGCAGTTCTTC
TRBJ2-3	-	TRBV6-1	-	CASSATGDTQYF	TGTGCCAGCAGCGCCACAGGGGATACGCAGTATTTT
TRBJ2-3	-	TRBV6-1	-	CASSAIGRDTQYF	TGTGCCAGCAGTGCGATAGGTCGAGATACGCAGTATTTT
TRBJ2-7	many	TRBV10-2	-	CASSESGLMYRSYEQYF	TGCGCCAGCAGTGAGTCGGGACTCATGTATCGTTCCTACGAGCAGTACTTC
TRBJ1-2	few	TRBV30	TRBD1	CAWSVDRDRVFDGYTF	TGTGCCTGGAGTGTTGACCGGGACAGGGTTTTTGATGGCTACACCTTC
TRBJ2-7	many	TRBV19	-	CASSVGGGPYEQYF	TGTGCCAGTAGTGTAGGGGGGGGCCCCTACGAGCAGTACTTC
TRBJ2-7	many	TRBV4-2	-	CASSQESQGGSYEQYF	TGTGCCAGCAGCCAAGAAAGCCAGGGAGGATCCTACGAGCAGTACTTC
TRBJ2-3	few	TRBV20-1	-	CSVRDSSWTQYF	TGCAGTGTTCGCGATAGTTCGTGGACGCAGTATTTT
TRBJ2-1	many	TRBV9	-	CASSAGGANEQFF	TGTGCCAGCAGCGCAGGGGGGGCCAATGAGCAGTTCTTC
TRBJ2-1	many	TRBV24-1	-	CATSDSDRINEQFF	TGTGCCACCAGTGACTCTGACAGGATCAATGAGCAGTTCTTC
TRBJ1-3	many	TRBV6-1	-	CASRTSSGNTIYF	TGTGCCAGCAGAACGAGCTCTGGAAACACCATATATTTT
TRBJ2-3	many	TRBV29-1	-	CSGQNRGSVGTDTQYF	TGCAGCGGCCAAAATCGGGGTAGCGTAGGCACAGATACGCAGTATTTT
TRBJ2-1	few	TRBV7-2	-	CASSYSHNEQFF	TGTGCCAGCAGCTACTCTCACAATGAGCAGTTCTTC
TRBJ2-5	many	TRBV28	TRBD1	CASSSSDRGQETQYF	TGTGCCAGCAGTTCATCCGACAGGGGGCAAGAGACCCAGTACTTC
TRBJ2-2	many	TRBV6-5	-	CASSRDNTGELFF	TGTGCCAGCAGTAGGGATAACACCGGGGAGCTGTTTTTT
TRBJ2-7	few	TRBV7-2	TRBD2	CASSPQRGGPYEQYF	TGTGCCAGCAGCCCTCAACGGGGGGGCCCGTACGAGCAGTACTTC